These 9 T cell receptor beta chains were all obtained from the same sample, sequenced in a study of T cell responses to AZD1222 COVID-19 vaccine. Measured with immunoSEQ multiplex PCR; TCRdb has only the in-frame clones, and not every one. The table has 150,000 to 180,000 clones, 70% to 90% seen once; the top ten hold about 5.5%. The sequences come from peripheral blood, collected on day 0 of MenACWY control vaccination. These receptor sequences come from an adult in good health.

The rearrangement uses TRBV29-1 and TRBJ1-2; D is perhaps TRBD1 (5 bases). Germline loops: CDR1 SQVTM, CDR2 ANQGSEA. V lost 6 bases, J lost 7 bases, and 9 bases lay in between. The CDR3 is made up of 10 amino acids. CDR3 DNA: TGCAGCGTGGCGGGGGGTGGCTACACCTTC. Translation gives CSVAGGGYTF.

The rearrangement uses TRBV7-9 and TRBJ1-2; the D is unclear. The germline V and J ends were trimmed by 5 bases and 6 bases, with 13 bases remaining between them. The germline V gene encodes CDR1 SEHNR and CDR2 FQNEAQ (reference sequence). The CDR3 has 13 amino acids. CDR3 bases: TGTGCCAGCAGCGTCGCGGACGGGGATGGCTACACCTTC. Residues: CASSVADGDGYTF.

The chain recombines TRBV12-3 or TRBV12-4 with TRBJ1-2; TRBD1 might be the D (6 bases). This CDR3 contains 12 residues. The ends were cut back, 3 bases at V and 7 bases at J, with 9 bases in the middle. The CDR3: CASSFSGVGYTF. The CDR3 nucleotides read TGTGCCAGCAGTTTTTCAGGGGTTGGCTACACCTTC.

The chain uses TRBV19 and TRBJ1-5; 10 positions agree with TRBD1. Unmatched junction bases numbered 10, after V lost 9 bases and J lost 5 bases. The germline gives CDR1 LNHDA, CDR2 SQIVND (reference sequence). The CDR3 spans 15 residues. In nucleotides, the CDR3 is TGTGCCAGCAATAGGGGGACAGGGGACCATCAGCCCCAGCATTTT. This translates into CASNRGTGDHQPQHF.

The chain carries TRBV7-9 and TRBJ2-3; the match to TRBD2 covers 11 bases. V lost 1 base and J lost 2; bases outside the gene matches: 8. The CDR3 is 18 residues long. In germline, CDR1 is SEHNR, CDR2 FQNEAQ (reference sequence). The CDR3 region is CASSLGLAGGDNTDTQYF. CDR3 in DNA: TGTGCCAGCAGCTTAGGGCTAGCGGGGGGTGATAACACAGATACGCAGTATTTT. Full variable domain (missing parts from reference TRBV7-9 and TRBJ2-3): DTGVSQNPRHKITKRGQNVTFRCDPISEHNRLYWYRQTLGQGPEFLTYFQNEAQLEKSRLLSDRFSAERPKGSFSTLEIQRTEQGDSAMYLCASSLGLAGGDNTDTQYFGPGTRLTVL.

Here the CDR3 DNA reads TGCAGCGTGGGGACTAGCGGGGGGAGCACAGATACGCAGTATTTT. It translates to CSVGTSGGSTDTQYF. The V and J genes are TRBV29-1 and TRBJ2-3, with 15 positions matching TRBD2. With V trimmed by 6 bases and J by 0 bases, 1 base remained unmatched. CDR3 size: 15 residues. Per germline, CDR1 SQVTM and CDR2 ANQGSEA.

The rearrangement joins TRBV6-4 to TRBJ1-5; D is unresolved. The V gene lost 5 bases and the J gene lost 0 bases, with 5 bases spanning the gap. This CDR3 comprises 13 residues. Looked up from germline, CDR1 is MRHNA and CDR2 is SNTAGT. CDR3 DNA: TGTGCCAGCAGTACCGATAGCAATCAGCCCCAGCATTTT. As protein: CASSTDSNQPQHF.

This clone occurred a few times. The chain combines TRBV7-6 with TRBJ1-6; D might be TRBD1 (6 bases). CDR1 SGHVS and CDR2 FNYEAQ come from the germline V gene. The CDR3 spans 16 residues. The V gene lost 5 bases and the J gene lost 6 bases, with 17 bases spanning the gap. The CDR3 here is CASSENAGATNSPLHF. CDR3 nucleotides: TGTGCCAGCAGCGAAAACGCGGGGGCTACTAATTCACCCCTCCACTTT.

V and J are TRBV5-5 and TRBJ2-3; tentatively, D is TRBD1 or TRBD2 (5 bases each). This CDR3 has 14 amino acids. V lost 5 bases to trimming and J lost 5 bases, with 15 bases between them. Looked up from germline, CDR1 is SGHKS and CDR2 is YYEKEE (reference sequence). CDR3 nucleotides: TGTGCCAGCAGTTCGGCCGGGGCAGGAGATACGCAGTATTTT. Protein: CASSSAGAGDTQYF. Looking up the rest from reference TRBV5-5 and TRBJ2-3 gives the full variable domain: DAGVTQSPTHLIKTRGQQVTLRCSPISGHKSVSWYQQVLGQGPQFIFQYYEKEERGRGNFPDRFSARQFPNYSSELNVNALLLGDSALYLCASSSAGAGDTQYFGPGTRLTVL.